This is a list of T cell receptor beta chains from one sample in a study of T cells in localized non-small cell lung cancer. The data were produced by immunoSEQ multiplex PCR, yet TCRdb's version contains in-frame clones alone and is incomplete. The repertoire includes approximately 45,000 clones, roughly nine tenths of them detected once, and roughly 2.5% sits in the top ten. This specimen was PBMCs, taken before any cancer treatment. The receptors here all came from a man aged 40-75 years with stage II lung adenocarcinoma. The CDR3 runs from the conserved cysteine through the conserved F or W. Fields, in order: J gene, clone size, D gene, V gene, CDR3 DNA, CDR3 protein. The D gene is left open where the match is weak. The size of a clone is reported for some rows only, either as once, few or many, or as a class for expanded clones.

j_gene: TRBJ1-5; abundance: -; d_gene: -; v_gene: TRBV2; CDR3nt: TGTGCCAGCAGTGTAGGGTTGAATAGCAATCAGCCCCAGCATTTT; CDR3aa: CASSVGLNSNQPQHF
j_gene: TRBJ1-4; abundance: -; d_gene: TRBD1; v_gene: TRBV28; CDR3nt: TGTGCCAGCAGTTTGGAGACAGGGTGGAATGAAAAACTGTTTTTT; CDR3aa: CASSLETGWNEKLFF
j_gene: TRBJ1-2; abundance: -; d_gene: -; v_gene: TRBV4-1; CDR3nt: TGCGCCAGCAGCCAAACCCCCTTTCCGTCTGTCCATGGCTACACCTTC; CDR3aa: CASSQTPFPSVHGYTF
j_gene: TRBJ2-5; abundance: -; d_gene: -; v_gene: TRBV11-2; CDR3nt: TGTGCCAGCAGCTTAATAGAGACCCAGTACTTC; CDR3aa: CASSLIETQYF
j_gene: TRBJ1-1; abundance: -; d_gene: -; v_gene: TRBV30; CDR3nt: TGTGCCTGGTCGGGCAGGGGATCCACTGAAGCTTTCTTT; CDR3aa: CAWSGRGSTEAFF
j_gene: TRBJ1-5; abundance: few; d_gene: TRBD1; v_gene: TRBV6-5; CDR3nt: TGTGCCAGCAGTTCGACAGGGAAGGATCAGCCCCAGCATTTT; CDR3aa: CASSSTGKDQPQHF
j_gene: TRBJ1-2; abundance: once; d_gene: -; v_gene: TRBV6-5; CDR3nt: TGTGCCAGCAGTTCCCCCGGAGCGGCGGCCACCTTC; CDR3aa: CASSSPGAAATF
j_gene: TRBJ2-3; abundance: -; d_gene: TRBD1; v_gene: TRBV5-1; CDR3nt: TGCGCCAGCAGCTATGGGACAGGGTACACAGATACGCAGTATTTT; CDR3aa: CASSYGTGYTDTQYF
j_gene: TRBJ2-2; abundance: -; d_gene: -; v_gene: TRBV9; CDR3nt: TGTGCCAGCAGCGTAGAAGGTGGGATGGACGGGGAGCTGTTTTTT; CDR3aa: CASSVEGGMDGELFF
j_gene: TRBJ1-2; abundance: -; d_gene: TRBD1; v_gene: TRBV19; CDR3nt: TGTGCCAGTAGTATAGATTGGACAGGGGCGTCGGATGGCTACACCTTC; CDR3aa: CASSIDWTGASDGYTF
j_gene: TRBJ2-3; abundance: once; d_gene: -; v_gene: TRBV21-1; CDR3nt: TGTGCCAGCAGCAAAGCGTGGAAGGGAACTGGGGATACGCAGTATTTT; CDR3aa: CASSKAWKGTGDTQYF